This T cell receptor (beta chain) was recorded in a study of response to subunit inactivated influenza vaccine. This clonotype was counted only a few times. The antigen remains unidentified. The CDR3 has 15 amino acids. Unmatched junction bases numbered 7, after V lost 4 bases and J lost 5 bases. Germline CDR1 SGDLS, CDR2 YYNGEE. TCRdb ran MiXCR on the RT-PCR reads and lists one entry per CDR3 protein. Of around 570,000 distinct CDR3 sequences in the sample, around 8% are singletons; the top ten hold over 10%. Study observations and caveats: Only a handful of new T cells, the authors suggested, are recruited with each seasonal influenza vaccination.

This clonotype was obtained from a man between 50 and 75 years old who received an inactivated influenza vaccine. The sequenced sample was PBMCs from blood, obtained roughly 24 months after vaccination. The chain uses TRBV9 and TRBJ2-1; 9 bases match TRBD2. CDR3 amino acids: CASSRAGTSNNEQFF. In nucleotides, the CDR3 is TGTGCCAGCAGCCGTGCCGGGACTAGCAACAATGAGCAGTTCTTC.